These T cell receptor beta chains were read from a single sample in a study of T cell responses to AZD1222 COVID-19 vaccine. Assay used: immunoSEQ multiplex PCR; TCRdb lists only in-frame clones, some missing. The sample holds 110,000 or so clones, about 86% seen once. The sample here was peripheral blood, taken on day 0 of AZD1222 vaccination. The receptors stem from an adult in good health. Each CDR3 is given with its conserved first and last residue. The D gene is left open where the match is weak. The size entry is marked missing in some rows and otherwise reads once, few, many or a size class.

D gene: .
J gene: TRBJ1-4
V gene: TRBV25-1
clone size: .
CDR3 protein: CASSSGYNEKLFF
CDR3 DNA: TGTGCCAGCAGTTCGGGGTACAATGAAAAACTGTTTTTT

D gene: TRBD1
J gene: TRBJ2-3
V gene: TRBV6-5
clone size: .
CDR3 protein: CASSYLDRGENTQYF
CDR3 DNA: TGTGCCAGCAGTTACCTGGACAGGGGCGAGAATACGCAGTATTTT

D gene: TRBD1
J gene: TRBJ1-3
V gene: TRBV6-5
clone size: .
CDR3 protein: CASSRDRGSGNTIYF
CDR3 DNA: TGTGCCAGCAGCCGGGACAGGGGCTCTGGAAACACCATATATTTT

D gene: .
J gene: TRBJ2-1
V gene: TRBV10-3
clone size: .
CDR3 protein: CAISSPRADSYNEQFF
CDR3 DNA: TGTGCCATCAGTAGCCCCAGAGCGGACTCCTACAATGAGCAGTTCTTC

D gene: .
J gene: TRBJ1-1
V gene: TRBV5-1
clone size: .
CDR3 protein: CASSLAGQNTEAFF
CDR3 DNA: TGCGCCAGCAGCTTGGCAGGCCAGAACACTGAAGCTTTCTTT

D gene: TRBD2
J gene: TRBJ2-5
V gene: TRBV5-5
clone size: .
CDR3 protein: CASTGTTSIETQYF
CDR3 DNA: TGTGCCAGCACCGGGACTACGTCTATAGAGACCCAGTACTTC

D gene: .
J gene: TRBJ2-7
V gene: TRBV12-2
clone size: .
CDR3 protein: CASRFTRAGASSYEQYF
CDR3 DNA: TGTGCAAGTCGCTTTACACGTGCAGGGGCTTCCTCATACGAGCAGTACTTC

D gene: .
J gene: TRBJ1-2
V gene: TRBV30
clone size: few
CDR3 protein: CALSRTLSSYTF
CDR3 DNA: TGTGCCTTGTCTCGGACACTTAGTAGCTACACCTTC

D gene: TRBD2
J gene: TRBJ2-2
V gene: TRBV7-3
clone size: .
CDR3 protein: CASSSHRAGGQTGELFF
CDR3 DNA: TGTGCCAGCAGCTCCCACAGAGCGGGGGGGCAGACCGGGGAGCTGTTTTTT

D gene: .
J gene: TRBJ2-7
V gene: TRBV19
clone size: .
CDR3 protein: CASSSPGYEQYF
CDR3 DNA: TGTGCCAGTAGTTCCCCGGGCTACGAGCAGTACTTC

D gene: TRBD1
J gene: TRBJ1-5
V gene: TRBV6-2/TRBV6-3
clone size: .
CDR3 protein: CASSYFGTANQPQHF
CDR3 DNA: TGTGCCAGCAGTTACTTCGGGACAGCAAATCAGCCCCAGCATTTT

D gene: .
J gene: TRBJ2-7
V gene: TRBV30
clone size: .
CDR3 protein: CAWQGFNSYEQYF
CDR3 DNA: TGTGCCTGGCAGGGCTTCAACTCCTACGAGCAGTACTTC

D gene: .
J gene: TRBJ2-7
V gene: TRBV13
clone size: .
CDR3 protein: CASSLEGGTNEQYF
CDR3 DNA: TGTGCCAGCAGCTTAGAGGGGGGGACCAACGAGCAGTACTTC

D gene: TRBD1
J gene: TRBJ1-5
V gene: TRBV24-1
clone size: .
CDR3 protein: CATSDPRQGSSGPQHF
CDR3 DNA: TGTGCCACCAGTGATCCGAGACAGGGCTCCTCGGGGCCCCAGCATTTT

D gene: .
J gene: TRBJ1-6
V gene: TRBV29-1
clone size: .
CDR3 protein: CSVNTGRRDSPLHF
CDR3 DNA: TGCAGCGTAAACACTGGACGCAGAGATTCACCCCTCCACTTT

D gene: TRBD1
J gene: TRBJ1-3
V gene: TRBV3-1/TRBV3-2
clone size: .
CDR3 protein: CASSQVSAGGSQAGNTIYF
CDR3 DNA: TGTGCCAGCAGCCAAGTATCGGCAGGGGGCAGCCAGGCCGGAAACACCATATATTTT

D gene: .
J gene: TRBJ1-4
V gene: TRBV7-6
clone size: .
CDR3 protein: CASALSISMNEKLFF
CDR3 DNA: TGTGCCAGCGCCCTGTCTATAAGCATGAATGAAAAACTGTTTTTT

D gene: .
J gene: TRBJ1-2
V gene: TRBV18
clone size: .
CDR3 protein: CASSTGLYGYTF
CDR3 DNA: TGTGCCAGCTCTACCGGTCTCTATGGCTACACCTTC

D gene: .
J gene: TRBJ1-2
V gene: TRBV6-5
clone size: few
CDR3 protein: CASSSDTYGYTF
CDR3 DNA: TGTGCCAGCAGCTCGGACACCTATGGCTACACCTTC

D gene: .
J gene: TRBJ2-3
V gene: TRBV7-2
clone size: .
CDR3 protein: CASSRTGGLAVADTQYF
CDR3 DNA: TGTGCCAGCAGTCGAACCGGGGGGCTAGCGGTAGCAGATACGCAGTATTTT

D gene: .
J gene: TRBJ2-7
V gene: TRBV6-5
clone size: .
CDR3 protein: CASSQAVEQYF
CDR3 DNA: TGTGCCAGCAGCCAGGCGGTCGAGCAGTACTTC

D gene: TRBD1
J gene: TRBJ1-1
V gene: TRBV5-4
clone size: .
CDR3 protein: CASSQNRGNTEAFF
CDR3 DNA: TGTGCCAGCAGTCAAAACAGGGGGAACACTGAAGCTTTCTTT

D gene: .
J gene: TRBJ1-4
V gene: TRBV5-1
clone size: .
CDR3 protein: CASSLEGQGSLATNEKLFF
CDR3 DNA: TGCGCCAGCAGCTTGGAGGGTCAGGGCTCTCTCGCAACTAATGAAAAACTGTTTTTT

D gene: .
J gene: TRBJ1-3
V gene: TRBV28
clone size: once
CDR3 protein: CASLRSGALSGNTIYF
CDR3 DNA: TGTGCCAGTTTGAGGTCAGGGGCTCTATCTGGAAACACCATATATTTT

D gene: TRBD1
J gene: TRBJ2-5
V gene: TRBV11-2
clone size: .
CDR3 protein: CASSRSGTDQETQYF
CDR3 DNA: TGTGCCAGCAGCAGGTCCGGGACAGACCAAGAGACCCAGTACTTC

D gene: .
J gene: TRBJ1-3
V gene: TRBV6-5
clone size: .
CDR3 protein: CASSRGVGNTIYF
CDR3 DNA: TGTGCCAGCAGCCGGGGGGTTGGAAACACCATATATTTT

D gene: .
J gene: TRBJ2-3
V gene: TRBV7-9
clone size: .
CDR3 protein: CASSPPPDTQYF
CDR3 DNA: TGTGCCAGCAGCCCCCCCCCAGATACGCAGTATTTT

D gene: .
J gene: TRBJ2-1
V gene: TRBV5-1
clone size: .
CDR3 protein: CASSSIRDNEQFF
CDR3 DNA: TGCGCCAGCAGCTCGATCCGGGACAATGAGCAGTTCTTC

D gene: TRBD1
J gene: TRBJ1-5
V gene: TRBV10-3
clone size: .
CDR3 protein: CAIGSGTVSNQPQHF
CDR3 DNA: TGTGCCATCGGATCCGGGACAGTTAGCAATCAGCCCCAGCATTTT

D gene: .
J gene: TRBJ2-3
V gene: TRBV7-9
clone size: few
CDR3 protein: CASSPSLSTDTQYF
CDR3 DNA: TGTGCCAGCAGCCCTAGTTTGAGCACAGATACGCAGTATTTT

D gene: .
J gene: TRBJ2-5
V gene: TRBV15
clone size: .
CDR3 protein: CATSMGGGDLETQYF
CDR3 DNA: TGTGCCACCAGCATGGGAGGGGGGGATTTAGAGACCCAGTACTTC

D gene: TRBD1
J gene: TRBJ1-6
V gene: TRBV6-5
clone size: .
CDR3 protein: CASREPGQDNSPLHF
CDR3 DNA: TGTGCCAGCAGAGAGCCGGGACAGGATAATTCACCCCTCCACTTT

D gene: .
J gene: TRBJ1-1
V gene: TRBV5-1
clone size: few
CDR3 protein: CASSSSGFGTEAFF
CDR3 DNA: TGCGCCAGCAGCTCGTCGGGGTTCGGCACTGAAGCTTTCTTT

D gene: .
J gene: TRBJ1-2
V gene: TRBV28
clone size: .
CDR3 protein: CASSSSGTYNYGYTF
CDR3 DNA: TGTGCCAGCAGCTCCTCCGGGACCTATAACTATGGCTACACCTTC

D gene: TRBD2
J gene: TRBJ2-5
V gene: TRBV3-1/TRBV3-2
clone size: .
CDR3 protein: CASSPPWGGPSQETQYF
CDR3 DNA: TGTGCCAGCAGCCCGCCCTGGGGGGGTCCCAGTCAAGAGACCCAGTACTTC

D gene: .
J gene: TRBJ1-5
V gene: TRBV28
clone size: few
CDR3 protein: CASHGLSVNQPQHF
CDR3 DNA: TGTGCCAGCCACGGGTTGTCGGTCAATCAGCCCCAGCATTTT

D gene: .
J gene: TRBJ1-5
V gene: TRBV2
clone size: .
CDR3 protein: CASSEGVDRGNQPQHF
CDR3 DNA: TGTGCCAGCAGTGAGGGGGTCGATAGGGGCAATCAGCCCCAGCATTTT

D gene: .
J gene: TRBJ2-1
V gene: TRBV10-3
clone size: .
CDR3 protein: CAISRDNNEQFF
CDR3 DNA: TGTGCCATCAGTAGGGACAACAATGAGCAGTTCTTC

D gene: .
J gene: TRBJ2-7
V gene: TRBV30
clone size: .
CDR3 protein: CAWSKGVISYEQYF
CDR3 DNA: TGTGCCTGGAGCAAAGGCGTGATCTCCTACGAGCAGTACTTC

D gene: .
J gene: TRBJ2-3
V gene: TRBV29-1
clone size: once
CDR3 protein: CSVASADTQYF
CDR3 DNA: TGCAGCGTTGCCTCGGCGGATACGCAGTATTTT

D gene: .
J gene: TRBJ1-4
V gene: TRBV11-2
clone size: .
CDR3 protein: CASSFGGLNEKLFF
CDR3 DNA: TGTGCCAGCAGCTTTGGTGGATTAAATGAAAAACTGTTTTTT

D gene: .
J gene: TRBJ1-2
V gene: TRBV19
clone size: once
CDR3 protein: CASSIGAKDYGYTF
CDR3 DNA: TGTGCCAGTAGTATTGGGGCAAAGGACTATGGCTACACCTTC

D gene: TRBD1
J gene: TRBJ1-2
V gene: TRBV5-5
clone size: .
CDR3 protein: CASSLEQGYGYTF
CDR3 DNA: TGTGCCAGCAGCTTGGAACAGGGGTATGGCTACACCTTC

D gene: .
J gene: TRBJ1-1
V gene: TRBV19
clone size: few
CDR3 protein: CASKKMKENTEAFF
CDR3 DNA: TGTGCCAGTAAGAAAATGAAGGAGAACACTGAAGCTTTCTTT

D gene: TRBD2
J gene: TRBJ2-1
V gene: TRBV11-3
clone size: .
CDR3 protein: CASSLDLGSGRADNEQFF
CDR3 DNA: TGTGCCAGCAGCTTAGATCTGGGCAGCGGGAGAGCCGACAATGAGCAGTTCTTC

D gene: .
J gene: TRBJ1-1
V gene: TRBV6-5
clone size: .
CDR3 protein: CASTPPGAAEAFF
CDR3 DNA: TGTGCCAGCACTCCCCCGGGAGCCGCTGAAGCTTTCTTT

D gene: .
J gene: TRBJ2-1
V gene: TRBV6-1
clone size: .
CDR3 protein: CASSELAASSYNEQFF
CDR3 DNA: TGTGCCAGCAGTGAATTAGCGGCAAGCTCCTACAATGAGCAGTTCTTC